These 29 T cell receptor beta chains came from one sample sequenced in a study of CD8+CD57+ T cells in acquired aplastic anemia. Genomic DNA, serving as template, underwent TCR beta VDJ and CDR3 profiling. TCRdb redid the calling of the reads with MiXCR, one entry per CDR3 protein. Of some 410,000 distinct CDR3 sequences in the sample, approximately 70% were seen once. Sequencing was performed on sorted CD4+, CD8+, or CD8+CD57+ T cells (not recorded which) from PBMCs. These receptors were taken from a human donor in good health, serving as a control.

The sample holds many counts of this clonotype. J is TRBJ1-6 and V is TRBV30; 11 bases align to TRBD1. CDR3 size: 15 residues. Germline V gene lookup returns CDR1 GTSNPN and CDR2 SVGIG (reference sequence). With 3 bases clipped from V and 10 bases from J, the junction kept 8 bases outside the gene matches. The CDR3 is CAWRDRGLWDSPLHF. CDR3 bases: TGTGCCTGGAGGGACAGGGGGCTATGGGACTCACCCCTCCACTTT.

DNA of the CDR3: TGTGCCAGCAGTCCGACAGGGGGCTACGAGCAGTACTTC. It is translated as CASSPTGGYEQYF. The V and J genes are TRBV6-6 and TRBJ2-7, with TRBD1 identical over 9 bases. Germline loops: CDR1 MNHNY, CDR2 SVGAGI (reference sequence). After removal of 5 bases from V and 3 bases from J, the junction contained 2 bases not matched to a gene. This CDR3 comprises 13 residues.

Regarding this clonotype: One end of the junction does not line up with germline, which may come from a read error. This chain uses TRBV7-9 with TRBJ2-7, with D hard to call. Germline values: CDR1 SEHNR, CDR2 FQNEAQ (reference sequence). The CDR3 loop spans 14 amino acids. CDR3 sequence (DNA): TGTGCCAGCAGCTTGTCAGGCAGGAACACTGAAGCTTTCTTC. Amino acid sequence: CASSLSGRNTEAFF.

In its sample, this clonotype was seen many times. CDR3 coding DNA: TGTGCCAGCCGGGCGACGAACAATCAGCCCCAGCATTTT. Protein sequence: CASRATNNQPQHF. The chain carries TRBV7-8 and TRBJ1-5, with D unresolved. The V end was cut by 8 bases, the J end by 3 bases, with 11 bases between. The length of the CDR3 is 13 residues. From germline, CDR1 is SGHVS and CDR2 FQNEAQ.

Points on this clonotype: A read error may produce the germline difference seen at one junction end. The CDR3 sequence: CASSPDSMSSTDTQYF. The CDR3 DNA reads as TGTGCCAGCAGCCCGGACAGCATGAGCTCCACAGATACGCAGTATTTT. The chain couples TRBV5-1 to TRBJ2-3; D might be TRBD1 (6 bases). In germline, CDR1 is SGHRS, CDR2 YFSETQ. This CDR3 is built from 16 residues.

For this clonotype: No conserved phenylalanine or tryptophan ends this CDR3, so it is likely a read error. The chain recombines TRBV15 with TRBJ2-1; D tentatively reads TRBD1 or TRBD2 (6 bases each). Per the germline V gene, CDR1 is LNHNV and CDR2 is YYDKDF (reference sequence). CDR3 size: 13 residues. V shed 5 bases and J shed 12 bases, with 17 bases lying between them. In nucleotides, the CDR3 is TGTGCCACCAGCTTAGGGGGGACCCTAAGGCAGTTCTAC. This encodes CATSLGGTLRQFY.

Only a few counts were recorded for this clonotype. The J gene is TRBJ1-1, the V gene TRBV18; a possible D gene is TRBD1 (6 bases). V was pared by 4 bases and J by 1 base, with 19 bases between. CDR3 size: 17 residues. Germline V gene sequence: CDR1 KGHSH, CDR2 LQKENI. In DNA, the CDR3 is TGTGCCAGCTCACAACAGGGTCAGGTTAGGGCGAACACTGAAGCTTTCTTT. It is translated as CASSQQGQVRANTEAFF.

In this sample, this clonotype turned up once. The CDR3 sequence is CSARALAGGRDYEQYF. CDR3 DNA: TGCAGTGCTAGAGCGCTTGCGGGGGGGCGGGACTACGAGCAGTACTTC. V is TRBV20-1 and J is TRBJ2-7; 9 bases map to TRBD2. The trim removed 1 base at V and 3 bases at J, leaving 10 bases unmatched. This CDR3 contains 16 residues. Germline V CDR1 and CDR2: DFQATT, SNEGSKA (reference sequence).

The chain combines TRBV15 with TRBJ1-1, with a possible D match to TRBD1 (6 bases). Germline V gene sequence: CDR1 LNHNV, CDR2 YYDKDF (reference sequence). V was cut by 2 bases and J by 7 bases, with 11 bases left in between. This CDR3 is built from 13 residues. CDR3 DNA sequence: TGTGCCACCAGCAGAAACCAGGGGTATGAAGCTTTCTTT. Protein product: CATSRNQGYEAFF.

This clonotype was seen a single time. V is TRBV2 and J is TRBJ2-1, with D possibly matching TRBD1 (5 bases). The J call may be incorrect, as the DNA end agrees better with TRBJ2-7. This CDR3 is 13 amino acids long. Germline V CDR1 and CDR2: SNHLY, FYNNEI. The CDR3 loop reads CAIREIRANEQYF. CDR3 bases: TGTGCCATCAGGGAAATTAGAGCAAACGAGCAGTACTTC.

The chain has TRBV5-5 and TRBJ2-7, with 14 bases aligning to TRBD2. Trimming removed 6 bases from V and 2 bases from J; junction bases left unmatched: 4. The germline gives CDR1 SGHKS, CDR2 YYEKEE (reference sequence). This CDR3 contains 15 residues. CDR3 sequence: CASTGLAGAAYEQYF. CDR3 sequence (DNA): TGTGCCAGCACGGGACTAGCGGGGGCCGCCTACGAGCAGTACTTC. Looking up the rest from reference TRBV5-5 and TRBJ2-7 gives the full variable domain: DAGVTQSPTHLIKTRGQQVTLRCSPISGHKSVSWYQQVLGQGPQFIFQYYEKEERGRGNFPDRFSARQFPNYSSELNVNALLLGDSALYLCASTGLAGAAYEQYFGPGTRLTVT.

V and J are TRBV20-1 and TRBJ2-3; D unresolved. With 3 bases removed from V and 2 bases from J, the gap between germline ends came to 12 bases. The CDR3 length is 14 residues. Germline V gene data show CDR1 as DFQATT and CDR2 as SNEGSKA (reference sequence). CDR3 protein: CSASVKFSTDTQYF. DNA for the CDR3: TGCAGTGCTAGTGTTAAGTTTTCCACAGATACGCAGTATTTT.

Details on this clonotype: Since no conserved phenylalanine or tryptophan closes the CDR3, a read error is the likely cause. The DNA is left out, because the CDR3 cannot be placed on it with certainty; the CDR3 is given as TCRdb lists it. V is TRBV7-8 and J is TRBJ1-2; the table's D call TRBD1 went unverified against the DNA. Looked up from germline, CDR1 is SGHVS and CDR2 is FQNEAQ. The CDR3 has 13 residues if both end residues are counted. Here the CDR3 reads CASSLVGAGDTQY.

About this clonotype itself: The limits of the CDR3 on the DNA are not certain, so only TCRdb's listed CDR3 is given. The V gene is TRBV7-2, the J gene TRBJ2-2. The germline V gene has CDR1 SGHTA and CDR2 FQGNSA. With termini counted, the CDR3 has 15 amino acids. The CDR3 spells CASSLDVGYTFGSFF.

This clonotype was seen once. The rearrangement links TRBV5-1 to TRBJ2-5; D possibly corresponds to TRBD1 (5 bases). The V end was cut by 0 bases, the J end by 13 bases, with 13 bases between. CDR1 is SGHRS, CDR2 YFSETQ, per germline. The CDR3 is 12 residues long. The CDR3 region is CASSLGQNTGYF. CDR3 bases: TGCGCCAGCAGCTTGGGACAGAACACCGGGTACTTC.

Worth noting for this clonotype: One end of the junction does not line up with germline, which may come from a read error. The J gene is TRBJ1-1, the V gene TRBV9; the D gene is possibly TRBD1 (6 bases). This CDR3 spans 16 amino acids. CDR1 is SGDLS, CDR2 YYNGEE, per germline. CDR3 sequence reads: CASSVAQGGANTEAFF. The CDR3 DNA is TGCGCCAGCAGCGTGGCACAGGGCGGGGCGAACACTGAAGCTTTCTTT.

J is TRBJ2-1 and V is TRBV7-6, with D perhaps matching TRBD2 (6 bases). CDR3 length: 16 residues. CDR1 is SGHVS, CDR2 FNYEAQ, per germline. V lost 0 bases to trimming and J lost 2 bases, with 11 bases between them. CDR3 in DNA: TGTGCCAGCAGCTTAGCGGGGGGTTCGACCTACAATGAGCAGTTCTTC. This translates into CASSLAGGSTYNEQFF.

About this clonotype: A junction end diverges from the germline sequence, so it may reflect a read error. This rearrangement joins TRBV7-9 to TRBJ2-5, with D perhaps TRBD2 (6 bases). This CDR3 region has 14 residues. CDR1 and CDR2 (germline): SEHNR, FQNEAQ (reference sequence). The chain's CDR3 is CASSWIPGELTLNF. The CDR3 nucleotides are TGTGCCAGCAGCTGGATACCGGGAGAACTAACACTGAACTTC.

This clonotype was counted between two and nine times. The chain is built from TRBV24-1 and TRBJ2-7; D unresolved. This CDR3 region has 13 residues. Trimming removed 0 bases at V and 6 bases at J, with 8 bases between. Looked up from germline, CDR1 is KGHDR and CDR2 is SFDVKD. The CDR3 spells CATSDLHSPEQYF. The DNA of the CDR3 is TGTGCCACCAGTGATTTGCACAGTCCCGAGCAGTACTTC.

With respect to this clonotype: The junction shows a germline mismatch at one end, possibly a read error. The CDR3 bases are TGTGCCAGCAGACCCCTCGTAGACCTGACCGGGGAGCTGTTTTTC. This translates into CASRPLVDLTGELFF. The chain uses TRBV12-3 or TRBV12-4 and TRBJ2-2; perhaps TRBD2 as D (5 bases). The CDR3 loop spans 15 amino acids.

The V call is TRBV20-1, the J call TRBJ2-7; no definite D call. The V gene lost 5 bases and the J gene lost 7 bases, with 21 bases spanning the gap. The CDR3 loop spans 14 amino acids. Germline values: CDR1 DFQATT, CDR2 SNEGSKA (reference sequence). CDR3 bases: TGCAGTGCTTTTCCCTTCCGGGCTACCCTGGAGCAGTACTTC. Amino acids: CSAFPFRATLEQYF.

The chain carries TRBV5-1 and TRBJ1-5, with no clear D. CDR1 is SGHRS, CDR2 YFSETQ, per germline. CDR3 length: 15 residues. Trimming stripped 0 bases from V and 5 bases from J, with 12 bases between. CDR3 residues: CASSLVYTTYQPQHF. For the CDR3, the DNA is TGCGCCAGCAGCTTGGTATACACTACCTATCAGCCCCAGCATTTT.

The J gene is TRBJ2-7, the V gene TRBV7-2, with D possibly TRBD1 on 6 matching bases. The V and J ends lost 4 bases and 3 bases respectively, with 25 bases between them. Per germline, CDR1 SGHTA and CDR2 FQGNSA. This CDR3 is built from 18 residues. In DNA, the CDR3 is TGTGCCAGCAGCTCTAGACAGGCTCCTGGCTACACCTTCTACGAGCAGTACTTC. Encoded protein: CASSSRQAPGYTFYEQYF.

This clonotype occurred a few times. The gene calls are TRBV18 and TRBJ1-1; 8 bases are shared with TRBD1. The CDR3 is made up of 14 amino acids. V trimming: 3 bases; J trimming: 0 bases; junction bases outside the gene matches: 0. From germline, CDR1 is KGHSH and CDR2 LQKENI. CDR3 nucleotides: TGTGCCAGCTCACCGACAGGGGTGAACACTGAAGCTTTCTTT. Protein sequence: CASSPTGVNTEAFF.

This clonotype showed up just a few times. The chain links TRBV2 to TRBJ2-1; 12 bases fit TRBD1. Looked up from germline, CDR1 is SNHLY and CDR2 is FYNNEI. J was trimmed by 6 bases and V by 4 bases; bases with no gene match: 4. The CDR3 totals 15 residues. This chain's CDR3 is CASSGPGQGANEQFF. CDR3 DNA sequence: TGTGCCAGCAGTGGTCCGGGACAGGGGGCCAATGAGCAGTTCTTC.

The rearrangement joins TRBV5-1 to TRBJ2-1; D is uncertain. Trimming left V 5 bases short and J 3 bases short, with 9 bases between. CDR1 is SGHRS and CDR2 is YFSETQ in the germline V gene. The CDR3 consists of 13 residues. In DNA form, the CDR3 reads TGCGCCAGCAGAAGAGAAAGCTACAATGAGCAGTTCTTC. It specifies CASRRESYNEQFF.

This clonotype was found many times. This chain uses TRBV7-3 with TRBJ2-3; TRBD1 matches at 7 bases. Trimming took 8 bases from V and 2 from J; bases not matched to a gene: 7. The germline V gene has CDR1 SGHTA and CDR2 FQGTGA. The CDR3 is 14 residues long. The DNA of the CDR3 is TGTGCCAGCTGCCCGGACAGGTACACAGATACGCAGTATTTT. Translation: CASCPDRYTDTQYF.

This chain uses TRBV5-1 with TRBJ2-1; D not resolved. Germline V lookup: CDR1 SGHRS, CDR2 YFSETQ. V lost 3 bases, J lost 7 bases, and 14 bases lay in between. The length of the CDR3 is 14 residues. The CDR3 coding sequence is TGCGCCAGCAGCTATGGGTCTACTGGGAATGAGCAGTTCTTC. Protein sequence: CASSYGSTGNEQFF. Full variable domain (outside the CDR3, taken from reference TRBV5-1 and TRBJ2-1): KAGVTQTPRYLIKTRGQQVTLSCSPISGHRSVSWYQQTPGQGLQFLFEYFSETQRNKGNFPGRFSGRQFSNSRSEMNVSTLELGDSALYLCASSYGSTGNEQFFGPGTRLTVL.

The CDR3 coding sequence is TGTGCCAGCGGGGGAGGGGGGCGGGATGAGCAGTTCTTC. Translated, it gives CASGGGGRDEQFF. The gene calls are TRBV14 and TRBJ2-1; tentatively, D is TRBD2 (7 bases). The germline V gene has CDR1 SGHDN and CDR2 FVKESK. The CDR3 consists of 13 residues. V was shortened by 8 bases and J by 8 bases, with 16 bases between the two germline ends.